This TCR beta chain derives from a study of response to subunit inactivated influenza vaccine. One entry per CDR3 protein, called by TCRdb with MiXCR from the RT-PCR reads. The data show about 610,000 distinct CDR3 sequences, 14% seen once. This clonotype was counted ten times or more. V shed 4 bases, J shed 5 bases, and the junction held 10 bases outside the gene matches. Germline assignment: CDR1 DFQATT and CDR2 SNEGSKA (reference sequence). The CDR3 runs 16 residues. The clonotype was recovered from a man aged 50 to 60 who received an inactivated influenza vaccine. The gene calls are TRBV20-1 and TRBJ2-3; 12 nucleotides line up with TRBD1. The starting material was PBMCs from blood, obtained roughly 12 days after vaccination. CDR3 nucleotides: TGCAGTGCTAAACCCGGGACAGGGGGCAGGTTAGATACGCAGTATTTT. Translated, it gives CSAKPGTGGRLDTQYF.